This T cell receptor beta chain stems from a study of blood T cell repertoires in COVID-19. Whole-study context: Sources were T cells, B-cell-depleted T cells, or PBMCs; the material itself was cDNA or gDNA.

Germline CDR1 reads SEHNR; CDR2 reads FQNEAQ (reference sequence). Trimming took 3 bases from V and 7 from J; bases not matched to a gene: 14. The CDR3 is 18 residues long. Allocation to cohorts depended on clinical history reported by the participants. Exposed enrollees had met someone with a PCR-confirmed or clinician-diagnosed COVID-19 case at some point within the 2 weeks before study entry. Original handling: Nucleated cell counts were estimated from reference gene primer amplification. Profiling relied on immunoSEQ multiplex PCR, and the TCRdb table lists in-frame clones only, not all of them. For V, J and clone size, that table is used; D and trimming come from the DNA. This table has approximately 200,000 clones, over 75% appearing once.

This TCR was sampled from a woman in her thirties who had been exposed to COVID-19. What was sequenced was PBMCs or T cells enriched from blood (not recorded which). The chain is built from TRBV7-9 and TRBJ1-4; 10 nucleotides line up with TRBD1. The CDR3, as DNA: TGTGCCAGCAGCTTCCGGGACAGGGGACGGGTAGAGGGTGAAAAACTGTTTTTT. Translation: CASSFRDRGRVEGEKLFF. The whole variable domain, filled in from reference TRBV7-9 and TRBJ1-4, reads DTGVSQNPRHKITKRGQNVTFRCDPISEHNRLYWYRQTLGQGPEFLTYFQNEAQLEKSRLLSDRFSAERPKGSFSTLEIQRTEQGDSAMYLCASSFRDRGRVEGEKLFFGSGTQLSVL.